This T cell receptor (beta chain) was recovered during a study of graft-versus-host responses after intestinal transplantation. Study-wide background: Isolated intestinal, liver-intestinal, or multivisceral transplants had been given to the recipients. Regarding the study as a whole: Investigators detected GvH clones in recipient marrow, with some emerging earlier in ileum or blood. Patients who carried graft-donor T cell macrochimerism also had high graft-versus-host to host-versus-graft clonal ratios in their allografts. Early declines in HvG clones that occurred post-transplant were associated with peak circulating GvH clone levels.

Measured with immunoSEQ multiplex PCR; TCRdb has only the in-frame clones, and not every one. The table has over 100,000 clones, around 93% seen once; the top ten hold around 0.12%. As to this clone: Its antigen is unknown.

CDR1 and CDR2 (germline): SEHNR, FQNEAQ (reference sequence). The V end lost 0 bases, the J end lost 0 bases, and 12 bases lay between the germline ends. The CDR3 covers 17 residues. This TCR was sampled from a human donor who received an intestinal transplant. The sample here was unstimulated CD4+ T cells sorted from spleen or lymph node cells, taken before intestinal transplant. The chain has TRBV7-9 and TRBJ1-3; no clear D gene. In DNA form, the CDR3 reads TGTGCCAGCAGCTTAGCGCTAGGTTCAGTCTCTGGAAACACCATATATTTT. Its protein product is CASSLALGSVSGNTIYF.